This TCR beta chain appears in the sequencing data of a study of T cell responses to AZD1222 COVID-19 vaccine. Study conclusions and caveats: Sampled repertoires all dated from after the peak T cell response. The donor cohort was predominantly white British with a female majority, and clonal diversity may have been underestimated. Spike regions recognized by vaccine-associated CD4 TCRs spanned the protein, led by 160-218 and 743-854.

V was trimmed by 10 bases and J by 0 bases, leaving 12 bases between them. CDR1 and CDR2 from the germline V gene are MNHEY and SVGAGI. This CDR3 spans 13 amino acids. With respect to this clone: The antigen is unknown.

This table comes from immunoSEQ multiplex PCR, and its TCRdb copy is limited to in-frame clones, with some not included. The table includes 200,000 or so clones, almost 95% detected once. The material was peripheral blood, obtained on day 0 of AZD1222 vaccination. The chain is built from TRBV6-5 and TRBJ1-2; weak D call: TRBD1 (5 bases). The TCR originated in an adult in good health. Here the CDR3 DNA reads TGTGCCACCTCGACAGTAGCTAACTATGGCTACACCTTC. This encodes CATSTVANYGYTF.